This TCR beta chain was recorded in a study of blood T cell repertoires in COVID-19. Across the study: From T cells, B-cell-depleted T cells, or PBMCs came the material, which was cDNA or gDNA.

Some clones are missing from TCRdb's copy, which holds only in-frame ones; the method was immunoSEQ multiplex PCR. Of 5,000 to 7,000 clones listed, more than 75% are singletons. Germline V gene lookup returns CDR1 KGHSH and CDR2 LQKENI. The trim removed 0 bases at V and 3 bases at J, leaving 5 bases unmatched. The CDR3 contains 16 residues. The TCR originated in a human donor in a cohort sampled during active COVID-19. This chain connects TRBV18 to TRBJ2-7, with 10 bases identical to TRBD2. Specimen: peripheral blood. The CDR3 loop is CASSPPSSGRGYEQYF. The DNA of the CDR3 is TGTGCCAGCTCACCACCTTCTAGCGGGAGAGGCTACGAGCAGTACTTC.